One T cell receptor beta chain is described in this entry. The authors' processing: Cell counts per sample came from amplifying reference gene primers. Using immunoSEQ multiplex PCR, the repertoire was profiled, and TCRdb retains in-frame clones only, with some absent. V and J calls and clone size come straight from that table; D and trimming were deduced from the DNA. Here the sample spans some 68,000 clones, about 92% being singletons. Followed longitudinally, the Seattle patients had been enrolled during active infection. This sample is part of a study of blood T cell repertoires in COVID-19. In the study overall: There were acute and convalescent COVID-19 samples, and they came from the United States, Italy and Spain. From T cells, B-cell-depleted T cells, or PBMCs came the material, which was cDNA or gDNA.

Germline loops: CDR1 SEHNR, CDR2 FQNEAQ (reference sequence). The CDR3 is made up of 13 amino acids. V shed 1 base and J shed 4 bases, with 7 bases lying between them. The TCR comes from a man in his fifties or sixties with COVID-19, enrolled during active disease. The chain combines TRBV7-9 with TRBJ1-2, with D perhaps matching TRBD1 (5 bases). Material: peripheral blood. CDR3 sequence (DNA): TGTGCCAGCAGCTTAGAGGGGATCTATGGCTACACCTTC. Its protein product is CASSLEGIYGYTF.